Listed below are T cell receptor beta chains from one sample, sequenced in a study of blood T cell repertoires in COVID-19. The protocol was immunoSEQ multiplex PCR, while the TCRdb copy is restricted to in-frame clones and leaves out a portion. The sample lists 80,000 or so clones; approximately 84% were seen once. Specimen: peripheral blood. The receptors come from a man aged 55 to 70 with COVID-19, enrolled during active disease. Both conserved end residues are part of each CDR3. A D gene is named only where the DNA matches it firmly. Where a row states a size, it is once, few, many or the class of an expanded clone; other rows omit it.

V	size	D	J	CDR3	DNA
TRBV2	once	-	TRBJ1-1	CASTLQGQNTEAFF	TGTGCCAGCACTCTGCAGGGGCAGAACACTGAAGCTTTCTTT
TRBV5-4	few	TRBD1	TRBJ2-5	CASSKPTGGSSETQYF	TGTGCCAGCAGTAAACCTACAGGGGGGAGTTCCGAGACCCAGTACTTC
TRBV18	-	-	TRBJ2-5	CASSPSRVGETQYF	TGTGCCAGCTCACCCAGCAGGGTAGGCGAGACCCAGTACTTC
TRBV19	-	-	TRBJ1-3	CASSIEAGGYGNTIYF	TGTGCCAGTAGTATCGAGGCAGGCGGGTACGGAAACACCATATATTTT
TRBV5-4	-	-	TRBJ2-2	CASSLGGPKTGELFF	TGTGCCAGCAGCTTGGGGGGGCCAAAAACCGGGGAGCTGTTTTTT
TRBV7-9	-	TRBD2	TRBJ2-7	CASSSGLWGEQYF	TGTGCCAGCAGCTCGGGACTATGGGGCGAGCAGTACTTC
TRBV30	-	-	TRBJ2-3	CAWTSGSTDTQYF	TGTGCCTGGACAAGCGGGAGCACAGATACGCAGTATTTT
TRBV7-9	-	TRBD1	TRBJ2-2	CASRAGTGTGGELFF	TGTGCCAGCCGTGCCGGGACAGGGACCGGCGGGGAGCTGTTTTTT
TRBV5-1	-	TRBD1	TRBJ2-7	CASSTTGTGVNYEQYF	TGCGCCAGCAGCACAACCGGGACAGGGGTGAATTACGAGCAGTACTTC
TRBV5-6	-	-	TRBJ2-5	CASSSYGQVLYQETQYF	TGTGCCAGCAGCTCGTATGGACAAGTTCTGTACCAAGAGACCCAGTACTTC
TRBV11-2	-	-	TRBJ1-1	CASSQGRGTEAFF	TGTGCCAGCAGCCAGGGGAGGGGCACTGAAGCTTTCTTT
TRBV2	-	-	TRBJ2-2	CASSRDGTNTGELFF	TGTGCCAGCAGTCGGGACGGGACTAACACCGGGGAGCTGTTTTTT
TRBV5-1	-	TRBD1	TRBJ1-2	CASSGPTGGQGYGYTF	TGCGCCAGCAGCGGGCCGACAGGGGGCCAGGGCTATGGCTACACCTTC
TRBV19	-	-	TRBJ1-6	CASTPQVRINSPLHF	TGTGCCAGTACCCCCCAAGTGAGGATTAATTCACCCCTCCACTTT
TRBV19	-	TRBD2	TRBJ2-1	CASSVMGVAGDEQFF	TGTGCCAGTAGCGTGATGGGGGTAGCGGGAGACGAGCAGTTCTTC
TRBV5-4	-	TRBD2	TRBJ2-1	CASSLGDYAYNEQFF	TGTGCCAGCAGCTTGGGGGACTACGCCTACAATGAGCAGTTCTTC
TRBV2	-	-	TRBJ1-2	CASSESGNYGYTF	TGTGCCAGCAGTGAATCAGGGAACTATGGCTACACCTTC
TRBV12-3/TRBV12-4	-	-	TRBJ1-4	CASSSGEKLFF	TGTGCCAGCAGTTCGGGTGAAAAACTGTTTTTT
TRBV7-9	-	-	TRBJ2-2	CASSSQGNGELFF	TGTGCCAGCAGCTCCCAGGGTAACGGGGAGCTGTTTTTT
TRBV7-2	-	-	TRBJ1-4	CASSLAAGRGWGEKLFF	TGTGCCAGCAGCTTAGCCGCCGGAAGGGGTTGGGGTGAAAAACTGTTTTTT
TRBV19	-	TRBD1	TRBJ1-4	CASRLTGINEKLFF	TGTGCCAGTAGACTGACAGGGATTAATGAAAAACTGTTTTTT
TRBV28	few	-	TRBJ1-5	CASRGQTEFYSNQPQHF	TGTGCCAGCAGGGGGCAGACTGAATTTTATAGCAATCAGCCCCAGCATTTT
TRBV3-1/TRBV3-2	-	TRBD1	TRBJ2-2	CASSLRDRAAGELFF	TGTGCCAGCAGCCTGCGGGACAGGGCGGCCGGGGAGCTGTTTTTT
TRBV28	-	TRBD2	TRBJ2-7	CASSLTSGAPYEQYF	TGTGCCAGCAGTTTAACTAGCGGGGCCCCCTACGAGCAGTACTTC
TRBV5-1	-	-	TRBJ1-4	CASSFGQGEKLFF	TGCGCCAGCAGCTTCGGACAAGGTGAAAAACTGTTTTTT
TRBV19	-	TRBD1	TRBJ1-6	CASSARGQRVNSPLHF	TGTGCCAGTAGTGCCCGGGGACAGCGGGTCAATTCACCCCTCCACTTT